The subject of this entry is one T cell receptor beta chain. Its cognate antigen is unknown. The sample belongs to a study of CXCR3-negative and CXCR3-positive naive CD8 T cells. Triplicate sorting captured about 300,000 cells each from every CD8+ T cell subset. Study results and caveats: Naive CXCR3-positive cells had TRB CDR3s more hydrophobic than those of CXCR3-negative naive cells. Fresh PBMCs served for most assays, and CXCR3 expression fell partially after cryopreservation.

The CDR3 has 14 residues. Germline loops: CDR1 SGHRS, CDR2 YFSETQ. With UMI labels, 5' RACE was used to prepare the TRB cDNA libraries. TCRdb reanalyzed the 5' RACE reads and collapses them to one entry per CDR3 protein, without DNA. The ten most abundant clones cover roughly 0.62% of a sample with some 130,000 distinct CDR3 sequences. The chain uses TRBV5-1 and TRBJ2-2. The sample was naive CXCR3+ CD8+ T cells from blood. This sample's subset: CD45RO-CCR7+CD27+CD95- naive CD8+ T cells expressing CXCR3 (TNR3+). The clonotype originates from a human donor in good health. Some clones in this sample may be carry-over from other donors' samples. The CDR3 spells CASSLESPIGELFF.